Detailed here is one T cell receptor (beta chain). What it recognizes is unknown. V gave up 5 bases and J gave up 2 bases, with 16 bases separating them. The length of the CDR3 is 15 residues. The germline CDR1 and CDR2 sequences are SEHNR and FQNEAQ (reference sequence). The study sampled nominally healthy donors, though unrecorded immune exposures were likely. Primers included in the PCR were 60 Vbeta and 13 Jbeta primers. The method was immunoSEQ multiplex PCR; TCRdb's version includes in-frame clones alone and lacks a portion of them. The sample consists of roughly 200,000 clones, approximately 80% of them appearing once. This entry is derived from a study of cytomegalovirus exposure and HLA in healthy donors. Study information: Clustering assigned about four fifths of the approximately 400 genotyped donors to the Caucasian-associated ancestry cluster. General study findings and limits: According to a later analysis, most TCR beta chains associated with CMV appeared HLA-restricted.

This sequence joins TRBV7-9 and TRBJ2-7; D may be TRBD2 (7 bases). The TCR was taken from a woman younger than 30 in good health and CMV-seronegative. The sample was PBMCs. Here the CDR3 DNA reads TGTGCCAGCAGCCCAAGGGGGGACTATACCTACGAGCAGTACTTC. Translation gives CASSPRGDYTYEQYF.